Listed below are T cell receptor beta chains from one sample, sequenced in a study of tissue T cells after allogeneic stem cell transplantation. Assay used: immunoSEQ multiplex PCR; TCRdb lists only in-frame clones, some missing. Found here are 42,000 or so clones, around 90% of them singletons; the top ten hold roughly 3.8%. The sample in question was blood, obtained before transplantation. Receptors originate from a woman aged 35-75 years who later had graft-versus-host disease after an allogeneic stem cell transplant. Each CDR3 is given with its conserved first and last residue. The D gene is left open where the match is weak. Size is omitted from some rows. Given values are once, few, many or a class for expanded clones.

TRBV19	TRBJ1-4	.	TRBD1	TGTGCCAGTATGAACCGTCCCGGGACAGCAAATGAAAAACTGTTTTTT	CASMNRPGTANEKLFF
TRBV4-3	TRBJ1-3	once	.	TGCGCCAGCAGCCAAGATAAGACTACCTTTGGAAACACCATATATTTT	CASSQDKTTFGNTIYF
TRBV19	TRBJ1-6	.	.	TGTGCCAGTAACTGGGGATCCGATAATTCACCCCTCCACTTT	CASNWGSDNSPLHF
TRBV2	TRBJ2-2	.	.	TGTGCCAGCAGGATTCAGGGCACCGGGGAGCTGTTTTTT	CASRIQGTGELFF
TRBV12-3/TRBV12-4	TRBJ1-1	.	.	TGTGCCAGCAGGCGGGATGTGGGCACTGAAGCTTTCTTT	CASRRDVGTEAFF
TRBV5-4	TRBJ2-3	.	.	TGTGCCAGCAGCTTGGTAGCCAGGGGCCCAGATACGCAGTATTTT	CASSLVARGPDTQYF
TRBV19	TRBJ2-2	.	TRBD1	TGTGCCAGTAGTACAGGGGACAGGACCCCGCGAGGGACCGGGGAGCTGTTTTTT	CASSTGDRTPRGTGELFF
TRBV9	TRBJ2-2	.	.	TGTGCCAGCAATGACGGGGACACCGGGGAGCTGTTTTTT	CASNDGDTGELFF
TRBV3-1/TRBV3-2	TRBJ2-7	.	.	TGTGCCAGCAGCCAAGGACTATCATCCTACGAGCAGTACTTC	CASSQGLSSYEQYF
TRBV3-1/TRBV3-2	TRBJ1-1	.	.	TGTGCCAGCAGCCAAGTCTCTGGGGGTCGGACTGAAGCTTTCTTT	CASSQVSGGRTEAFF
TRBV7-9	TRBJ2-3	.	.	TGTGCCAGCAGCCGAACGGATGGAGAAAACACAGATACGCAGTATTTT	CASSRTDGENTDTQYF
TRBV4-3	TRBJ2-1	.	.	TGCGCCAGCAGCCAAAACCCCTTCGGAAGCTCCTACAATGAGCAGTTCTTC	CASSQNPFGSSYNEQFF
TRBV3-1/TRBV3-2	TRBJ2-7	.	.	TGTGCCAGCAGCCAAGATCGGGGCAGGGACTCCTACGAGCAGTACTTC	CASSQDRGRDSYEQYF
TRBV6-1	TRBJ2-7	.	TRBD2	TGTGCCAGCATTTCTACTAGCGGGATCAACGAGCAGTACTTC	CASISTSGINEQYF
TRBV6-5	TRBJ2-1	.	TRBD2	TGTGCCAGCAGTCCAGCGGGAGGGGGAGTGAATGAGCAGTTCTTC	CASSPAGGGVNEQFF
TRBV3-1/TRBV3-2	TRBJ2-7	.	TRBD1	TGTGCCAGCAGCCAAACAGGGGGCGAGCAGTACTTC	CASSQTGGEQYF
TRBV3-1/TRBV3-2	TRBJ2-2	.	.	TGTGCCAGCAGCCAAGAGCACAGGGAATTCACCGGGGAGCTGTTTTTT	CASSQEHREFTGELFF
TRBV15	TRBJ1-5	few	TRBD1	TGTGCCACCGGGGGACAGCTAAATCAGCCCCAGCATTTT	CATGGQLNQPQHF
TRBV19	TRBJ2-3	.	.	TGTGCCAGTAGTCCGAGCCGGTGGGGGGGCACAGATACGCAGTATTTT	CASSPSRWGGTDTQYF
TRBV15	TRBJ2-1	.	TRBD2	TGTGCCACCAGCAGGGGGGGGTCCTACAATGAGCAGTTCTTC	CATSRGGSYNEQFF
TRBV3-1/TRBV3-2	TRBJ2-7	.	TRBD2	TGTGCCAGCAGCCAGTTTAGCGGGGGCGAGCAGTACTTC	CASSQFSGGEQYF
TRBV19	TRBJ2-1	.	.	TGTGCCAGTAGTATCGGGCAGAATGAGCAGTTCTTC	CASSIGQNEQFF
TRBV6-2/TRBV6-3	TRBJ2-1	.	.	TGTGCCAGCAGTTACTATGGGGGACCCTACAATGAGCAGTTCTTC	CASSYYGGPYNEQFF
TRBV9	TRBJ2-7	.	.	TGTGCCAGCAGCCCAGAGGTCTTTACCTACGAGCAGTACTTC	CASSPEVFTYEQYF
TRBV9	TRBJ1-3	.	TRBD1	TGTGCCAGCAGCGTAGGTGACAGGGGCGGTGGAAACACCATATATTTT	CASSVGDRGGGNTIYF
TRBV15	TRBJ2-3	.	TRBD2	TGTGCCACCAGCAGATTCGGGACTAGCGGAAGCACAGATACGCAGTATTTT	CATSRFGTSGSTDTQYF
TRBV7-6	TRBJ1-2	.	TRBD1	TGTGCCAGCAGCTCGCATCGGTGGGACAGGTCCTATGGCTACACCTTC	CASSSHRWDRSYGYTF
TRBV6-5	TRBJ2-5	.	.	TGTGCCAGCAGTTTTCGGGGGGAGACCCAGTACTTC	CASSFRGETQYF
TRBV5-6	TRBJ2-3	few	.	TGTGCCAGCAGCTTTAGTCGGGTTAGCACAGATACGCAGTATTTT	CASSFSRVSTDTQYF
TRBV24-1	TRBJ1-6	.	TRBD1	TGTGCCAGTCCGGGACAGGGGGCCCTAGAAGGGTCACCCCTCCACTTT	CASPGQGALEGSPLHF
TRBV18	TRBJ1-4	once	TRBD1	TGTGCCAGCTCACCCCCGGGACAGCTTAATGAAAAACTGTTTTTT	CASSPPGQLNEKLFF
TRBV7-3	TRBJ2-1	.	TRBD2	TGTGCCAGCAGCCAAGGGGCACTAGCGGCCTACAATGAGCAGTTCTTC	CASSQGALAAYNEQFF
TRBV10-1	TRBJ2-1	.	TRBD2	TGCGCCAGCAGTGAGTCGGCTAGCGGGAGATATGAGCAGTTCTTC	CASSESASGRYEQFF
TRBV6-5	TRBJ1-3	.	TRBD1	TGTGCCAGCAGTTATTCTCCGGGACAGGAGAGTCACACCATATATTTT	CASSYSPGQESHTIYF
TRBV29-1	TRBJ2-3	.	TRBD2	TGCAGCGTTGAAGATGGGGCTAGCGGGATGTCCGCAGATACGCAGTATTTT	CSVEDGASGMSADTQYF
TRBV28	TRBJ2-6	.	.	TGTGCCAGCAGTTTCCATTCAGGATCTGGGGCCAACGTCCTGACTTTC	CASSFHSGSGANVLTF
TRBV7-2	TRBJ2-7	.	TRBD2	TGTGCCAGCAGCCCACGGGAGGCAGCCTACGAGCAGTACTTC	CASSPREAAYEQYF
TRBV25-1	TRBJ1-2	.	TRBD1	TGTGCCAGCAGTGAATCTAACAGGGGAAGCACCTTC	CASSESNRGSTF
TRBV2	TRBJ1-6	.	.	TGTGCCAGCAGACGACTGAATAATTCACCCCTCCACTTT	CASRRLNNSPLHF
TRBV19	TRBJ2-1	.	.	TGTGCCAGTAGTATAGTGTGGGGAGAAAATGGGCGAGAGCAGTTCTTC	CASSIVWGENGREQFF
TRBV7-2	TRBJ2-3	once	.	TGTGCCAGCAGCTCCCGGGTGGGGGCGCGGGCAGATACGCAGTATTTT	CASSSRVGARADTQYF
TRBV14	TRBJ1-6	.	.	TGTGCCAGCAGCTATTGGACAGCAGAGAATTCACCCCTCCACTTT	CASSYWTAENSPLHF
TRBV18	TRBJ2-5	.	.	TGTGCCAGCTCACCCCGGGCCACAAGACTAGAGACCCAGTACTTC	CASSPRATRLETQYF
TRBV20-1	TRBJ1-5	.	.	TGCAGTGCTAGTAGCGGGGGCGAAGGCTATAGCAATCAGCCCCAGCATTTT	CSASSGGEGYSNQPQHF
TRBV5-3	TRBJ1-2	.	TRBD1	TGTGCCAGAAGCTTGGGGGACAGGCATGGCTACACCTTC	CARSLGDRHGYTF
TRBV5-1	TRBJ2-5	.	.	TGCGCCAGCAGCTTGGGAGAGGCACAAAAGACCCAGTACTTC	CASSLGEAQKTQYF
TRBV29-1	TRBJ1-4	once	TRBD1	TGCAGCGTCGGGGACAGGACAAACGAAAAACTGTTTTTT	CSVGDRTNEKLFF
TRBV30	TRBJ1-2	.	TRBD1	TGTGCCTGGGCTCAGGACAGGGGGTATTCTGGCTACACCTTC	CAWAQDRGYSGYTF
TRBV30	TRBJ1-5	.	.	TGTGCCTGGAGTGTAGGGGGGGCCAGTCAGCCCCAGCATTTT	CAWSVGGASQPQHF
TRBV7-2	TRBJ2-2	.	.	TGTGCCAGCAGCTTAGAGTTTCGTACCGGGGAGCTGTTTTTT	CASSLEFRTGELFF